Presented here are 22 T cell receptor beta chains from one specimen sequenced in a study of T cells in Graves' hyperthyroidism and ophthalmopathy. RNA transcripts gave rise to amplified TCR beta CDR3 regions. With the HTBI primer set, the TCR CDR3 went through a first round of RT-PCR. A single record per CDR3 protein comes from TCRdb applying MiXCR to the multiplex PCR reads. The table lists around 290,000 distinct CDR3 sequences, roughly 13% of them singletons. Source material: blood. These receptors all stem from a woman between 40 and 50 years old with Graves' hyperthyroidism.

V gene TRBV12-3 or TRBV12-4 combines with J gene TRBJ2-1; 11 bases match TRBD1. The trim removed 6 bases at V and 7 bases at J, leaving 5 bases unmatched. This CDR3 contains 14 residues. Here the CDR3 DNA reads TGTGCCAGCAGGGAACGGGACAGGGGGAATGAGCAGTTCTTC. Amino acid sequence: CASRERDRGNEQFF.

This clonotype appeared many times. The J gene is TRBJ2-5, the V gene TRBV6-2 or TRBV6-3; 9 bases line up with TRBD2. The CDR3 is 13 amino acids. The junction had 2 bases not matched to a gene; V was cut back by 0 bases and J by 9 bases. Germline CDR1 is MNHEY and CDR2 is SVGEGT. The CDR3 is CASSYSASGAQYF. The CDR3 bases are TGTGCCAGCAGTTACTCGGCTAGCGGGGCCCAGTACTTC.

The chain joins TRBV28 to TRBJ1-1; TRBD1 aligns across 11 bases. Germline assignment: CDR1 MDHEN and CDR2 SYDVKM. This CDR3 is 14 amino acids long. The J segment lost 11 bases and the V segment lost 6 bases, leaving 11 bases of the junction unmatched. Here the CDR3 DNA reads TGTGCCAGCAGCCTACCGGGACAGGGGGTGTTGGCTTTCTTT. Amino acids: CASSLPGQGVLAFF.

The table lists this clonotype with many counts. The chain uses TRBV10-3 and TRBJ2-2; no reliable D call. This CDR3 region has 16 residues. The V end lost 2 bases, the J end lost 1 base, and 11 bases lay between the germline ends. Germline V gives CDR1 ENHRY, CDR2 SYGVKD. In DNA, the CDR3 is TGTGCCATCAGTGAGAAGGAAACTGGGAACACCGGGGAGCTGTTTTTT. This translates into CAISEKETGNTGELFF.

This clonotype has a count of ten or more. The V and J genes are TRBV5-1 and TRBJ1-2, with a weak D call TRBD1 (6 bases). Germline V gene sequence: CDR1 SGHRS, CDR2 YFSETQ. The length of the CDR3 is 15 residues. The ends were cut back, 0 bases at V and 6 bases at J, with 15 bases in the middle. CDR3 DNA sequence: TGCGCCAGCAGCTTGGGAACAGGGTCGGTTCATGGCTACACCTTC. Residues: CASSLGTGSVHGYTF. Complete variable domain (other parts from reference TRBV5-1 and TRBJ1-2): KAGVTQTPRYLIKTRGQQVTLSCSPISGHRSVSWYQQTPGQGLQFLFEYFSETQRNKGNFPGRFSGRQFSNSRSEMNVSTLELGDSALYLCASSLGTGSVHGYTFGSGTRLTVV.

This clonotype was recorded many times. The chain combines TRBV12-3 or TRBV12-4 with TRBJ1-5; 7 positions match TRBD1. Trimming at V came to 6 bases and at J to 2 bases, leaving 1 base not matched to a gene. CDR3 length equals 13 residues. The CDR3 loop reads CASRTGGNQPQHF. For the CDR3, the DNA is TGTGCCAGCAGAACAGGGGGCAATCAGCCCCAGCATTTT.

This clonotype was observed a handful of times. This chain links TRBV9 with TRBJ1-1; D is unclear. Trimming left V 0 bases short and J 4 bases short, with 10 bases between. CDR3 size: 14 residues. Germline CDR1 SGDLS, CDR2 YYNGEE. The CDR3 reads CASSVVRASTEAFF. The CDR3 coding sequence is TGTGCCAGCAGCGTAGTGAGGGCGAGCACTGAAGCTTTCTTT. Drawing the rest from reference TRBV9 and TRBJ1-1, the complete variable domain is DSGVTQTPKHLITATGQRVTLRCSPRSGDLSVYWYQQSLDQGLQFLIQYYNGEERAKGNILERFSAQQFPDLHSELNLSSLELGDSALYFCASSVVRASTEAFFGQGTRLTVV.

This CDR3 is CASSQGPRQSYEQYF. CDR3 DNA: TGCGCCAGCAGCCAAGGGCCAAGACAGTCCTACGAGCAGTACTTC. The chain combines TRBV4-1 with TRBJ2-7, with D possibly TRBD1 on 5 matching bases. V lost 1 base, J lost 1 base, and 11 bases lay in between. Looked up from germline, CDR1 is MGHRA and CDR2 is YSYEKL. This CDR3 is 15 amino acids long.

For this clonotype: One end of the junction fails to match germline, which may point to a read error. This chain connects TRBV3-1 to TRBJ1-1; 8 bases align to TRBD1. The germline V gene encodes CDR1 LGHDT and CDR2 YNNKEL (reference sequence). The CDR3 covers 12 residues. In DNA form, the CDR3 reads TGTGCAAGCAGCGGGGACAGGACTGAAGCTTTCTTT. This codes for CASSGDRTEAFF.

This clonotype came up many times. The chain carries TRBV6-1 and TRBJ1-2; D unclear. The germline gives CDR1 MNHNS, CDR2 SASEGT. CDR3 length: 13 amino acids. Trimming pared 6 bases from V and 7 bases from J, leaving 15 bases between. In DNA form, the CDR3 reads TGTGCCAGCAGGGGCCCGGTGGGTGGTGGCTACACCTTC. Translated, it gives CASRGPVGGGYTF.

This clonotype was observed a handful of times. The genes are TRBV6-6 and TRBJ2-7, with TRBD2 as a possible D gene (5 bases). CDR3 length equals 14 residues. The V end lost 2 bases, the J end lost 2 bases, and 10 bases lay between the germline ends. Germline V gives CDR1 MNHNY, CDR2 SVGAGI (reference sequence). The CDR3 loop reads CASSYTGVPYEQYF. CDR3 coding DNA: TGTGCCAGCAGTTACACCGGGGTACCCTACGAGCAGTACTTC.

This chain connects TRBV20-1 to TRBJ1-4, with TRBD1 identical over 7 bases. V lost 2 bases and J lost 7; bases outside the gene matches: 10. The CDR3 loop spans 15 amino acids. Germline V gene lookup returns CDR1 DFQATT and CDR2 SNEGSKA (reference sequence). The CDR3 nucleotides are TGCAGTGCTAGACCACAGGGGTTTGGGAGTGAAAAACTGTTTTTT. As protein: CSARPQGFGSEKLFF.

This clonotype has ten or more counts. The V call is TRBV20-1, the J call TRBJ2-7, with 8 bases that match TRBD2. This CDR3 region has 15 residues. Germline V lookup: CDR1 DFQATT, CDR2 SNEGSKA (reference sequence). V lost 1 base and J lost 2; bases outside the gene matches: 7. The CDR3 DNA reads TGCAGTGCTAGAGGGTGGATAGCGGGAACCTACGAGCAGTACTTC. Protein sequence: CSARGWIAGTYEQYF.

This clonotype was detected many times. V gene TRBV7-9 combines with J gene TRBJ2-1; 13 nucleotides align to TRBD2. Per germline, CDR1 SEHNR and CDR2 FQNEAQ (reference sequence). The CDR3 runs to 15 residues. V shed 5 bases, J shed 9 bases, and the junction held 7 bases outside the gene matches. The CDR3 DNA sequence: TGTGCCAGCAGCCATAGGACTAGCGGGAGTCCTGAGCAGTTCTTC. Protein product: CASSHRTSGSPEQFF.

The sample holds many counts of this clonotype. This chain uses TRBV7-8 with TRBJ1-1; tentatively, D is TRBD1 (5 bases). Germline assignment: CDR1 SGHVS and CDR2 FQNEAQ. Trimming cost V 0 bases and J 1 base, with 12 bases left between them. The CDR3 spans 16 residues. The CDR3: CASSLARDGRNTEAFF. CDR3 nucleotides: TGTGCCAGCAGCTTAGCCCGGGACGGACGGAACACTGAAGCTTTCTTT. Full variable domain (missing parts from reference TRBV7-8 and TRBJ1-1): GAGVSQSPRYKVAKRGQDVALRCDPISGHVSLFWYQQALGQGPEFLTYFQNEAQLDKSGLPSDRFFAERPEGSVSTLKIQRTQQEDSAVYLCASSLARDGRNTEAFFGQGTRLTVV.

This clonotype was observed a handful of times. Written as DNA, the CDR3 is TGTGCCAGCTCACCACCAACCGACTCAGAGACCCAGTACTTC. Translation: CASSPPTDSETQYF. V and J are TRBV18 and TRBJ2-5; no clear D. Trimming stripped 0 bases from V and 4 bases from J, with 9 bases between. The CDR3 consists of 14 residues. The germline V gene encodes CDR1 KGHSH and CDR2 LQKENI.

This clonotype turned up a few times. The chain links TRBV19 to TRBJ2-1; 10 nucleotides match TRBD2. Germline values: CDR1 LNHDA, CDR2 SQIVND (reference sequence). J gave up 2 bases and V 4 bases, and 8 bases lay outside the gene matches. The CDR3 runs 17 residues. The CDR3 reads CASSKTSLAGAYNEQFF. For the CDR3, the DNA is TGTGCCAGTAGTAAGACAAGTCTAGCGGGAGCCTACAATGAGCAGTTCTTC. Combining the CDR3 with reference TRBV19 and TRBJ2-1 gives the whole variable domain DGGITQSPKYLFRKEGQNVTLSCEQNLNHDAMYWYRQDPGQGLRLIYYSQIVNDFQKGDIAEGYSVSREKKESFPLTVTSAQKNPTAFYLCASSKTSLAGAYNEQFFGPGTRLTVL.

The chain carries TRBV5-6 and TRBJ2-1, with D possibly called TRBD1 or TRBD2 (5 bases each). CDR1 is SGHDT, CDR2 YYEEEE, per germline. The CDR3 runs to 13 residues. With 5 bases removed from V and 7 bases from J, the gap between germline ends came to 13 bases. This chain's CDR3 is CASRGTYWNEQFF. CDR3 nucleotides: TGTGCCAGCAGGGGGACCTACTGGAATGAGCAGTTCTTC.

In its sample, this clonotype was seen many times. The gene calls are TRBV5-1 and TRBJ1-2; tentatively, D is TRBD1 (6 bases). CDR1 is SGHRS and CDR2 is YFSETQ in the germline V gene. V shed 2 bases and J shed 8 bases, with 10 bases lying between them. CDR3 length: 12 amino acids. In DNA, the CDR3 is TGCGCCAGCAGCTTTACAGGGTCGGGCTACACCTTC. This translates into CASSFTGSGYTF.

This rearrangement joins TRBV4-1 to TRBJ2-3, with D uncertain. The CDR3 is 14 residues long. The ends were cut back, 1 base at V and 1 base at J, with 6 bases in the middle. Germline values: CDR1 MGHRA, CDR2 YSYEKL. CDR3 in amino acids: CASSQGWGTDTQYF. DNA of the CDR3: TGCGCCAGCAGCCAAGGGTGGGGCACAGATACGCAGTATTTT.

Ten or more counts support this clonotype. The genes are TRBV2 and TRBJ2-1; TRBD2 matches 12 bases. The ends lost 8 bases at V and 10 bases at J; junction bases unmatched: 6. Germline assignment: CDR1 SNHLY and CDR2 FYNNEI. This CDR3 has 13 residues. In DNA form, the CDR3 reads TGTGCCAGCGGGACTAGCGGGTTGTTGGAGCAGTTCTTC. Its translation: CASGTSGLLEQFF.

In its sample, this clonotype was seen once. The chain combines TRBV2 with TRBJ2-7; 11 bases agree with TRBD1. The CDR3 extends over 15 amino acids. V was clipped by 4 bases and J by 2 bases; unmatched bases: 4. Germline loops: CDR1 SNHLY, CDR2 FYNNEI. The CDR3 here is CASSGTGGMAYEQYF. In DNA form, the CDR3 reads TGTGCCAGCAGTGGGACAGGGGGCATGGCCTACGAGCAGTACTTC.